This entry lists 13 T cell receptor beta chains sequenced from one sample in a study of circulating CD8 cells and anti-PD-1 response in melanoma. Sorting of live CD3+CD8+TCRalphabeta+ cells by PD-1 and/or TIGIT gave four subsets. Using 15 ng of total RNA, TCR libraries were made with the QIAseq Immune Repertoire TCR panel. A single record per CDR3 protein comes from TCRdb applying MiXCR to the reads. The sample has 250 or so distinct CDR3 sequences, roughly 4.6% seen once; the top ten hold 45% to 55%. This specimen was CD8+ T cells from PBMCs, taken at baseline or after one month of anti-PD-1 therapy (not recorded which). These receptors originate from a human donor with melanoma.

This clonotype qualifies as large. V is TRBV20-1 and J is TRBJ1-2, with unresolved D. CDR1 DFQATT and CDR2 SNEGSKA come from the germline V gene (reference sequence). The V end was cut by 0 bases, the J end by 5 bases, with 16 bases between. There are 15 residues in the CDR3. CDR3 region: CSARDDGSLAYGYTF. The CDR3 DNA is TGCAGTGCTAGAGATGACGGCAGCCTAGCGTATGGCTACACCTTC.

Within the sample, this clonotype is large (0.1 to 1%). The chain is built from TRBV28 and TRBJ2-1; D remains ambiguous. This CDR3 has 14 amino acids. Trimming took off 7 bases at V and 7 bases at J, with 17 bases between the two ends. Per the germline V gene, CDR1 is MDHEN and CDR2 is SYDVKM. The CDR3 protein is CASTLDLTGNEQFF. The CDR3, as DNA: TGTGCCAGCACCTTGGACCTCACTGGTAATGAGCAGTTCTTC.

This clonotype is labeled large. The V call is TRBV7-9, the J call TRBJ1-2, with 7 nucleotides matching TRBD1. Germline V gives CDR1 SEHNR, CDR2 FQNEAQ (reference sequence). J lost 2 bases, V lost 5 bases, and 2 bases had no gene match. This CDR3 is built from 13 residues. CDR3 bases: TGTGCCAGCAGCCCGACAGGGAACTATGGCTACACCTTC. Translation gives CASSPTGNYGYTF.

This clonotype ranks as large. The J gene is TRBJ1-1, the V gene TRBV5-4, with D hard to call. Trimming cost V 9 bases and J 1 base, with 16 bases left between them. Per germline, CDR1 SGHNT and CDR2 YYREEE (reference sequence). There are 14 residues in the CDR3. The CDR3 DNA reads as TGTGCCATCTTGAACGAGGATACGAACACTGAAGCTTTCTTT. It codes for CAILNEDTNTEAFF.

By its share, this clonotype is large. The chain combines TRBV4-1 with TRBJ2-3; TRBD1 or TRBD2 may be the D gene (5 bases each). Per germline, CDR1 MGHRA and CDR2 YSYEKL. V was trimmed by 4 bases and J by 0 bases, leaving 11 bases between them. The CDR3 length is 15 residues. CDR3 region: CASSPGTYSTDTQYF. In nucleotides, the CDR3 is TGCGCCAGCAGCCCCGGGACCTACAGCACAGATACGCAGTATTTT.

In this sample, this clonotype is large (0.1 to 1%). The chain has TRBV28 and TRBJ1-5; no firm D call. The V gene's germline CDR1 is MDHEN and CDR2 SYDVKM. The V and J ends lost 8 bases and 2 bases respectively, with 10 bases between them. The CDR3 has 13 amino acids. CDR3 in amino acids: CASQWRGNQPQHF. CDR3 sequence (DNA): TGTGCCAGCCAGTGGAGGGGCAATCAGCCCCAGCATTTT.

By share of the sample, this clonotype is large. This chain uses TRBV9 with TRBJ2-5, with 10 bases aligning to TRBD1. V lost 3 bases and J lost 5; bases outside the gene matches: 10. Germline V gene lookup returns CDR1 SGDLS and CDR2 YYNGEE. The CDR3 has 16 amino acids. The CDR3: CASSAHRDRGWETQYF. DNA of the CDR3: TGTGCCAGCAGCGCCCACCGGGACAGGGGATGGGAGACCCAGTACTTC.

This clonotype ranks as large (0.1 to 1%). The V gene is TRBV5-6, the J gene TRBJ2-3, with D perhaps matching TRBD2 (6 bases). Germline-derived CDR1 and CDR2 are SGHDT and YYEEEE. There are 16 residues in the CDR3. V was pared by 4 bases and J by 6 bases, with 21 bases between. The CDR3 sequence: CASSITGTGLEDTQYF. In DNA, the CDR3 is TGTGCCAGCAGCATTACCGGGACTGGTCTGGAGGATACGCAGTATTTT.

This clonotype is categorized as large. The chain joins TRBV27 to TRBJ2-1; D is possibly TRBD2 (7 bases). Germline CDR1 is MNHEY and CDR2 is SMNVEV (reference sequence). Deletions cut 0 bases from V and 6 bases from J, with 18 bases between. This CDR3 contains 17 residues. The CDR3 loop reads CASSLSGASGLRNEQFF. The CDR3 nucleotides are TGTGCCAGCAGTTTATCGGGGGCTAGCGGTCTTCGCAATGAGCAGTTCTTC.

By sample share, this clonotype is hyperexpanded. J is TRBJ2-2 and V is TRBV2, with unresolved D. V lost 6 bases and J lost 6, with 17 bases in between. The CDR3 has 15 residues. The V gene's germline CDR1 is SNHLY and CDR2 FYNNEI. In DNA form, the CDR3 reads TGTGCCAGCAGCTCAGGAAAGCTGATTCCCGGGGAGCTGTTTTTT. This codes for CASSSGKLIPGELFF.

This clonotype is medium-sized. The V call is TRBV6-6, the J call TRBJ2-7, with D uncertain. V was pared by 6 bases and J by 1 base, with 4 bases between. Germline V lookup: CDR1 MNHNY, CDR2 SVGAGI (reference sequence). This CDR3 region has 11 residues. The CDR3: CASRQSYEQYF. The CDR3 DNA reads TGTGCCAGCAGACAGTCCTACGAGCAGTACTTC.

This clonotype is a singleton in its sample. One end of the junction does not line up with germline, which may come from a read error. The V and J genes are TRBV7-3 and TRBJ2-5, with 8 nucleotides matching TRBD2. CDR3 size: 14 residues. Germline CDR1 SGHTA, CDR2 FQGTGA. The CDR3 DNA reads TGTGCCAGCAGTCCAGCGGGAGCCGGAGAGACCCAGCACTTC. As protein: CASSPAGAGETQHF.

This clonotype rates as large. The V gene is TRBV7-9, the J gene TRBJ1-1; D remains ambiguous. V dropped 8 bases and J dropped 1 base, with 11 bases sitting between them. The germline gives CDR1 SEHNR, CDR2 FQNEAQ (reference sequence). The CDR3 sequence is 13 residues long. In nucleotides, the CDR3 is TGTGCCAGCTGCCTTTGGGGGAACACTGAAGCTTTCTTT. This gives the protein CASCLWGNTEAFF.